The entry below gives a single TCR beta chain sequence along with its context. Per the original methods: For nucleated cells, counts were estimated from reference gene primer amplification. Data came from immunoSEQ multiplex PCR; TCRdb stores just in-frame clones and leaves some out. The V and J calls and clone size were taken over from that table, and D and trimming were inferred from the DNA. The table shows more than 350,000 clones, with roughly 90% occurring only once. These data belong to a study of blood T cell repertoires in COVID-19. Overall study context: Sample material is recorded as cDNA or gDNA derived from T cells, B-cell-depleted T cells, or PBMCs.

This CDR3 contains 14 residues. CDR1 and CDR2 (germline): MNHEY, SVGAGI. V gave up 2 bases and J gave up 2 bases; unmatched junction bases: 0. Sequenced input: peripheral blood. The sequence was collected from a woman aged 25 to 45 with COVID-19, enrolled during active disease. The chain joins TRBV6-5 to TRBJ2-1, with 7 bases lining up with TRBD1. DNA of the CDR3: TGTGCCAGCAGTTACGACAGGGCCTACAATGAGCAGTTCTTC. This gives the protein CASSYDRAYNEQFF.